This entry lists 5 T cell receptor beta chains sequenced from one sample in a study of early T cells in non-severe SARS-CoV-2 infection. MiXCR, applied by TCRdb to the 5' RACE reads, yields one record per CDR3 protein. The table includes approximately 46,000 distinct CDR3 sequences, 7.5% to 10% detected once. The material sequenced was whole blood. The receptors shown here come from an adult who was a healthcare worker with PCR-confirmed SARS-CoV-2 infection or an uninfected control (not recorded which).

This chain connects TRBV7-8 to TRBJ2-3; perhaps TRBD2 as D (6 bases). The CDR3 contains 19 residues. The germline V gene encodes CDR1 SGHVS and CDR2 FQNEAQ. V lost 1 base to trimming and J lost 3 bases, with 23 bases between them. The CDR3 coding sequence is TGTGCCAGCAGCTTAGTGAGCTTAGGAGGGCTAGCGAAAACAGATACGCAGTATTTT. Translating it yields CASSLVSLGGLAKTDTQYF.

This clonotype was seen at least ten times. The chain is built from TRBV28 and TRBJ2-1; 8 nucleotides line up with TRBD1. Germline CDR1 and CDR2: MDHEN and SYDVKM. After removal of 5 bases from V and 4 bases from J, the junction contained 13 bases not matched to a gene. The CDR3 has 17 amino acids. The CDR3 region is CASSPLQGGISYNEQFF. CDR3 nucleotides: TGTGCCAGCAGTCCATTACAGGGGGGTATTTCGTACAATGAGCAGTTCTTC.

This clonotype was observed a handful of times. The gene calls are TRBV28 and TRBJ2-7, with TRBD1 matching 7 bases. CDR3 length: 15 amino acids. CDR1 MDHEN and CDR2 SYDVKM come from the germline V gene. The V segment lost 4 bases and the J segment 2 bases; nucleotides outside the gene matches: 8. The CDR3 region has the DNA TGTGCCAGCAGTTCCCAACGACAGGGAACCTACGAGCAGTACTTC. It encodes CASSSQRQGTYEQYF.

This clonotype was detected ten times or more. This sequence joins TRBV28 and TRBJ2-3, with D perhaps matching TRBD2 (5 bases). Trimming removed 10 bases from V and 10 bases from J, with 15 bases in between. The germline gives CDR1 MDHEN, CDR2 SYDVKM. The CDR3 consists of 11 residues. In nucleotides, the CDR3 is TGTGCCACCCAATCTACTAGTTCGCAGTATTTT. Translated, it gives CATQSTSSQYF.

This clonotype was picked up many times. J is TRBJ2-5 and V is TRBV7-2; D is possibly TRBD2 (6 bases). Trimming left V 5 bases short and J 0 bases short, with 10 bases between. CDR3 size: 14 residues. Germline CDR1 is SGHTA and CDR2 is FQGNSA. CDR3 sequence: CASSRSGHQETQYF. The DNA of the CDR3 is TGTGCCAGCAGCCGTAGCGGACACCAAGAGACCCAGTACTTC.